This T cell receptor (beta chain) emerged from a study of cytomegalovirus exposure and HLA in healthy donors. As to this clone: At one end, the junction sequence differs from germline, possibly due to a read error.

Produced via immunoSEQ multiplex PCR; TCRdb's table is partial and in-frame only. This table has around 74,000 clones, around four fifths appearing once. This CDR3 is 14 amino acids long. Germline lookup yields CDR1 SSHAT and CDR2 FNYEAQ (reference sequence). The V gene is TRBV7-7, the J gene TRBJ2-7; perhaps TRBD2 as D (5 bases). The sequenced sample was PBMCs. The receptor's source is a man aged 25 to 40 in good health and CMV-seronegative. The CDR3 loop is CASSRGRGSYEQYF. The CDR3 DNA sequence: TGTGCTAGCAGCCGCGGTCGGGGCTCCTACGAGCAGTACTTC.